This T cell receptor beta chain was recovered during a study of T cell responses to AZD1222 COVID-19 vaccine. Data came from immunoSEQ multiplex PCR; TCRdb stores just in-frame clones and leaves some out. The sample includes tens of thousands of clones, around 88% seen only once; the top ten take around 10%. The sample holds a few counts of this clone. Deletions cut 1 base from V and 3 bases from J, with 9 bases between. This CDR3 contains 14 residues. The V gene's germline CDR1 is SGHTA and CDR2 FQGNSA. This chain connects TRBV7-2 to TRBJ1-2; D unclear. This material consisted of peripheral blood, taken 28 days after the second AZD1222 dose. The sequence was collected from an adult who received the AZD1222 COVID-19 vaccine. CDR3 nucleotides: TGTGCCAGCAGCTTAGGACCGGGGTACTATGGCTACACCTTC. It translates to CASSLGPGYYGYTF.